These T cell receptor beta chains were read from a single sample in a study of PD-L1 blockade in urothelial cancer. Generated by immunoSEQ multiplex PCR, the TCRdb table keeps only in-frame clones and is missing some. Here the sample spans some 71,000 clones, about 86% being singletons. Sequencing used PBMCs, obtained around atezolizumab (anti-PD-L1) treatment. The receptors derive from a man aged 55-75 years with urothelial cancer. Both conserved end residues are part of each CDR3. Fields, in order: clone size, V gene, D gene, J gene, CDR3 DNA, CDR3 protein. D genes are given only for firm matches. A clone size is listed for some rows: how often the clone was seen (once, few, many), or a class if it is expanded.

few	TRBV10-3	.	TRBJ2-7	TGTGCCATCAGTGACGGACTAACCTACGAGCAGTACTTC	CAISDGLTYEQYF
.	TRBV28	TRBD2	TRBJ2-7	TGTGCCAGCAGCCTCCTATCCGGACTAGCGGCCACCTACGAGCAGTACTTC	CASSLLSGLAATYEQYF
.	TRBV7-8	TRBD1	TRBJ2-1	TGTGCCAGCAGCTCCAACAGGGGGCGCAATGAGCAGTTCTTC	CASSSNRGRNEQFF
.	TRBV29-1	.	TRBJ2-1	TGCAGCGTTGTCGGACCGGGAAAAACTTACAATGAGCAGTTCTTC	CSVVGPGKTYNEQFF
.	TRBV11-2	TRBD1	TRBJ2-3	TGTGCCAGCAGCTATAGGACAGGGGGGAATTTGGATACGCAGTATTTT	CASSYRTGGNLDTQYF
once	TRBV27	TRBD1	TRBJ1-1	TGTGCCAGCAGTTCCTCGGACAGGGCGGAAGCTTTCTTT	CASSSSDRAEAFF
once	TRBV6-5	.	TRBJ2-6	TGTGCCAGCAACGGGGGCTCTGGGGCCAACGTCCTGACTTTC	CASNGGSGANVLTF
once	TRBV4-1	TRBD2	TRBJ2-1	TGCGCCAGCAGCGACCTGACTAGCGGGGACAATGAGCAGTTCTTC	CASSDLTSGDNEQFF
.	TRBV18	.	TRBJ2-1	TGTGCCAGCTCGTCAGGGGTCCCCTACAATGAGCAGTTCTTC	CASSSGVPYNEQFF
.	TRBV12-5	TRBD2	TRBJ2-5	TGTGCTAGTGCCCCAGGGAGGGGTAGGGTCCAAGAGACCCAGTACTTC	CASAPGRGRVQETQYF
few	TRBV28	.	TRBJ1-5	TGTGCCAGCCGAACCCAGGGGCATCAGCCCCAGCATTTT	CASRTQGHQPQHF
.	TRBV7-9	TRBD1	TRBJ1-3	TGTGCCAGCAGGTCACTTACAGGGGCTTCTGGAAACACCATATATTTT	CASRSLTGASGNTIYF
.	TRBV19	.	TRBJ1-6	TGTGCCAGTAGTATTTTAGACTCAGGGAGGAGAAATTCACCCCTCCACTTT	CASSILDSGRRNSPLHF
few	TRBV20-1	.	TRBJ2-5	TGCAGTGCTAGCACGCGCGAGACCCAGTACTTC	CSASTRETQYF
.	TRBV5-1	TRBD2	TRBJ2-1	TGCGCCAGCGGAACTAGCGGGGGGGCCAATGAGCAGTTCTTC	CASGTSGGANEQFF
.	TRBV4-1	.	TRBJ1-1	TGCGCCAGCAGCCAAGATGCCGGACTGAGGAACACTGAAGCTTTCTTT	CASSQDAGLRNTEAFF
.	TRBV30	TRBD1	TRBJ1-5	TGTGCCTGGAGTGTCCAAGGACAGGGGTACCAGCCCCAGCATTTT	CAWSVQGQGYQPQHF
.	TRBV4-3	TRBD1	TRBJ2-4	TGCGCCAGCAGCCAAGAGGTTAATCCGGGACAGCTAGCCAAAAACATTCAGTACTTC	CASSQEVNPGQLAKNIQYF
.	TRBV28	TRBD1	TRBJ2-7	TGTGCCAGCAGCTTAAGACAGGGGAGCGAGCAGTACTTC	CASSLRQGSEQYF
.	TRBV7-8	.	TRBJ2-1	TGTGCCAGCAGCTTATTCCCGGGACTCCGGAGCTCCTACAATGAGCAGTTCTTC	CASSLFPGLRSSYNEQFF
.	TRBV28	.	TRBJ2-3	TGTGCCAGCCGGACGTGGGGGCGCAAAGATACGCAGTATTTT	CASRTWGRKDTQYF
.	TRBV7-2	.	TRBJ1-1	TGTGCCAGCAGCTTAGGAGTGGCAGGGAGGGCTGGCACTGAAGCTTTCTTT	CASSLGVAGRAGTEAFF
.	TRBV30	.	TRBJ1-2	TGTGCCTGGAGACAGGGATCTGGCTACACCTTC	CAWRQGSGYTF
.	TRBV9	TRBD1	TRBJ2-1	TGTGCCAGCAGCCCGTTTGGGACAGGGGACAATGAGCAGTTCTTC	CASSPFGTGDNEQFF
.	TRBV7-9	.	TRBJ2-7	TGTGCCAGCAGCTTGGAGGTCGGGAACGAGCAGTACTTC	CASSLEVGNEQYF
.	TRBV7-2	.	TRBJ2-7	TGTGCCAGCAGCGCGGACAGATCCTACGAGCAGTACTTC	CASSADRSYEQYF
.	TRBV7-8	TRBD1	TRBJ1-1	TGTGCCAGCAGCCCCACGTGGGGGACAGGGTATACTGAAGCTTTCTTT	CASSPTWGTGYTEAFF
.	TRBV5-6	.	TRBJ1-1	TGTGCCAGCAGCTTGGCTTTTAGGGGGAGCACTGAAGCTTTCTTT	CASSLAFRGSTEAFF
.	TRBV9	.	TRBJ2-1	TGTGCCAGCAGCGATCGGTATGAGCAGTTCTTC	CASSDRYEQFF
.	TRBV21-1	.	TRBJ1-6	TGTGCCAGCAGGGACAGTTTAAAGGCTAATTCACCCCTCCACTTT	CASRDSLKANSPLHF
.	TRBV6-1	TRBD1	TRBJ2-4	TGTGCCAGCAGTGCCACAAACGGACAGGGGGCCAAAAACATTCAGTACTTC	CASSATNGQGAKNIQYF
.	TRBV7-2	TRBD2	TRBJ2-3	TGTGCCAGCAGCTGGACTAGCGGGGGGTCCTCCACAGATACGCAGTATTTT	CASSWTSGGSSTDTQYF
few	TRBV2	.	TRBJ1-2	TGTGCCAGCAGTCCCGAAGGGGCAAGGGGCTATGGCTACACCTTC	CASSPEGARGYGYTF
.	TRBV9	.	TRBJ1-5	TGTGCCAGCAGCGTAGTTGAGTTTAGCAATCAGCCCCAGCATTTT	CASSVVEFSNQPQHF
.	TRBV7-2	TRBD2	TRBJ2-3	TGTGCCAGCAGCTTAAGACCCGGGACTAGCGGGGGTACAGATACGCAGTATTTT	CASSLRPGTSGGTDTQYF
.	TRBV28	TRBD1	TRBJ1-1	TGTGCCAGCAGTTCCTACAGGGGGCTCGCTTTCTTT	CASSSYRGLAFF
.	TRBV7-2	.	TRBJ2-7	TGTGCCAGCAGCCCCCGTCCCCCCTACGAGCAGTACTTC	CASSPRPPYEQYF
.	TRBV11-1	.	TRBJ1-2	TGTGCCAGCAGCTTGACCGACCAGGGTAACTATGGCTACACCTTC	CASSLTDQGNYGYTF
.	TRBV5-1	TRBD2	TRBJ2-7	TGCGCCAGCAGCAAGGGCACCGGCGGACTAGCGTCCTACGAGCAGTACTTC	CASSKGTGGLASYEQYF
many	TRBV19	TRBD1	TRBJ1-5	TGTGCCAGTAGGATCCGGGGACAGACCAATCAGCCCCAGCATTTT	CASRIRGQTNQPQHF
.	TRBV11-1	TRBD2	TRBJ2-1	TGTGCCAGCAGCCCCGGGACTAGCGTCCACAATGAGCAGTTCTTC	CASSPGTSVHNEQFF
.	TRBV19	.	TRBJ2-1	TGTGCCAGTAGTATCCAGGGCACCACCTACAATGAGCAGTTCTTC	CASSIQGTTYNEQFF
.	TRBV2	TRBD1	TRBJ1-1	TGTGCCAGCAGTGCTCCCCAGGGGGGAGGCACTGAAGCTTTCTTT	CASSAPQGGGTEAFF
.	TRBV28	TRBD1	TRBJ1-3	TGTGCCAGCAGTTCAGGGACAGGCGTACTAAACACCATATATTTT	CASSSGTGVLNTIYF
once	TRBV10-3	TRBD1	TRBJ2-7	TGTGCCATCAGTGGAAGAACCGGGACAGGAATGGACGAGCAGTACTTC	CAISGRTGTGMDEQYF
few	TRBV7-2	.	TRBJ2-7	TGTGCCAGCAGCTTTACAGGGTTCGAGCAGTACTTC	CASSFTGFEQYF
.	TRBV10-2	TRBD2	TRBJ2-1	TGCGCCAGCAGTGGGACTAGCGGGGGACTATCCAATGAGCAGTTCTTC	CASSGTSGGLSNEQFF
.	TRBV11-2	TRBD1	TRBJ1-2	TGTGCCAGCAGCTGGGACAGGGGATCAGACTATGGCTACACCTTC	CASSWDRGSDYGYTF
.	TRBV6-4	TRBD1	TRBJ2-6	TGTGCCAGCAGTGAGGGACAGGGAGGCTCTGGGGCCAACGTCCTGACTTTC	CASSEGQGGSGANVLTF
.	TRBV7-2	.	TRBJ1-2	TGTGCCAGCAGCTTTTTTTCTCTTGAGGGAGGCTATGGCTACACCTTC	CASSFFSLEGGYGYTF
.	TRBV9	.	TRBJ2-1	TGTGCCAGCAGCGTAGGCCAGACCTACAATGAGCAGTTCTTC	CASSVGQTYNEQFF
.	TRBV5-4	.	TRBJ2-2	TGTGCCAGCAGCCGAGACGGACAGATCACCGGGGAGCTGTTTTTT	CASSRDGQITGELFF